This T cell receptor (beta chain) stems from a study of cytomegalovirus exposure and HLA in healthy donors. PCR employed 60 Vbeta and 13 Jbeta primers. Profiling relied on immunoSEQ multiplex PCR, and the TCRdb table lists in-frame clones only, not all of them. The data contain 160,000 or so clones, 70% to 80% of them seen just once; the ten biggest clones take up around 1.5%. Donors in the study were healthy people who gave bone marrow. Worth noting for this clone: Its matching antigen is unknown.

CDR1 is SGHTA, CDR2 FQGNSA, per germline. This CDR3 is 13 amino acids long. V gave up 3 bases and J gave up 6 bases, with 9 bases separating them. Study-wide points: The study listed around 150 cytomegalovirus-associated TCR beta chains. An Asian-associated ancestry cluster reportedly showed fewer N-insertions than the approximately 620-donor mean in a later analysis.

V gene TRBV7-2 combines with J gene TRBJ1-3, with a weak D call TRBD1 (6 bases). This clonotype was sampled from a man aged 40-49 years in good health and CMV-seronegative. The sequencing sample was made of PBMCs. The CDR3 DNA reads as TGTGCCAGCAGCTTCGGGACATTAAACACCATATATTTT. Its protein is CASSFGTLNTIYF.